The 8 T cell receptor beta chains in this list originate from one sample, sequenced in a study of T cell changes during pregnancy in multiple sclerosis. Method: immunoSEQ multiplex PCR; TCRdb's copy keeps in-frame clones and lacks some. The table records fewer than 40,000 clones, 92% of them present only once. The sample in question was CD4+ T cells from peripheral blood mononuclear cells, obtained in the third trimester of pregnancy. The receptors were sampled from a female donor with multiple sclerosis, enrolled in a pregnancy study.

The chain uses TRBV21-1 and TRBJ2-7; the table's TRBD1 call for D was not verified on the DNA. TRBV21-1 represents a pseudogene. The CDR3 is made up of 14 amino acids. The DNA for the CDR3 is TGTGCCAGCCCCCCGGGACAGGTGCTCTACGAGCAGTACTTC. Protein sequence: CASPPGQVLYEQYF.

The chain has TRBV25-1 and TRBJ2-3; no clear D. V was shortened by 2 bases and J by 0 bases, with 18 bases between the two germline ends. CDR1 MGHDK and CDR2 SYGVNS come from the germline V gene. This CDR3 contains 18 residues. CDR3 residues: CASSEGLSGSLSTDTQYF. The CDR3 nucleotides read TGTGCCAGCAGTGAAGGGCTTTCTGGATCCCTTAGCACAGATACGCAGTATTTT.

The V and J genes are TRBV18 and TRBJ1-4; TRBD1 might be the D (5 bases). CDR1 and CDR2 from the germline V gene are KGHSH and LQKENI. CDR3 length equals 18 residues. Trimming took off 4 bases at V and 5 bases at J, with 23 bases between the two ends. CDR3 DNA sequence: TGTGCCAGCTCACGGAATGGCGTAGGGGACTATGCGAATGAAAAACTGTTTTTT. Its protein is CASSRNGVGDYANEKLFF.

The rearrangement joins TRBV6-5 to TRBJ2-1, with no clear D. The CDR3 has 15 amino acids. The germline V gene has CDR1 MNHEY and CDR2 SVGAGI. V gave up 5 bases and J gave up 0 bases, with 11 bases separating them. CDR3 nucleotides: TGTGCCAGCAGTACTGCTTTGAGCTCCTACAATGAGCAGTTCTTC. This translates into CASSTALSSYNEQFF.

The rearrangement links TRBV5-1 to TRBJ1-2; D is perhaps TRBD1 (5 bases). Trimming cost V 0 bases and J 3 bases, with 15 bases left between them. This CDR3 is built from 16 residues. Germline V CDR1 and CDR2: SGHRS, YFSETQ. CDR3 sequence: CASSLVPSGGDYGYTF. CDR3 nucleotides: TGCGCCAGCAGCTTGGTGCCCTCGGGGGGAGACTATGGCTACACCTTC.

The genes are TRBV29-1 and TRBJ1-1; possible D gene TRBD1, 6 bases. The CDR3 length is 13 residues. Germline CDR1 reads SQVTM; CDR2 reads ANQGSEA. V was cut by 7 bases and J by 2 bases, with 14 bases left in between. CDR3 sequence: CSAPDRSNTEAFF. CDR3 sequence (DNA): TGCAGCGCCCCGGACAGAAGCAACACTGAAGCTTTCTTT.

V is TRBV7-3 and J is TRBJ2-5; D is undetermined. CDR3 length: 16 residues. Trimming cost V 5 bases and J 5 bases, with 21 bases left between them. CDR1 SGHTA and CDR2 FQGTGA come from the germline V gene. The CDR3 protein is CASSPGSEAATETQYF. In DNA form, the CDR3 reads TGTGCCAGCAGCCCGGGTTCTGAGGCAGCGACGGAGACCCAGTACTTC.

The CDR3 here is CASSGTGVSTEAFF. CDR3 nucleotides: TGCGCCAGCAGCGGGACAGGGGTAAGCACTGAAGCTTTCTTT. The chain carries TRBV5-1 and TRBJ1-1, with TRBD1 identical over 10 bases. The V segment lost 4 bases and the J segment 4 bases; nucleotides outside the gene matches: 4. The CDR3 is 14 amino acids. Germline CDR1 reads SGHRS; CDR2 reads YFSETQ.